Below, 18 T cell receptor beta chains from the same sample are listed, as sequenced in a study of blood T cells in healthy people across ages. A second PCR of about 6 to 11 cycles used a sample-barcoded 5' primer and a J-beta primer mix. TCRdb passed the 5' RACE reads through MiXCR, listing each CDR3 protein once. The sample holds 1.5 million to 2 million distinct CDR3 sequences; 28% are singletons and the top ten take 7.7%. The specimen was blood. The receptors were sampled from a woman aged 30 to 39 in good health.

The J gene is TRBJ1-3, the V gene TRBV11-2, with D uncertain. The V end was cut by 1 base, the J end by 3 bases, with 22 bases between. The germline CDR1 and CDR2 sequences are SGHAT and FQNNGV. The CDR3 length is 19 residues. The CDR3, as DNA: TGTGCCAGCAGCTTAGCTCGTATGGCCCTACCGAGATATGGAAACACCATATATTTT. Its translation: CASSLARMALPRYGNTIYF.

On this clonotype: A much larger clone sits a single nucleotide away, making a read error possible. V gene TRBV20-1 combines with J gene TRBJ2-1; 9 nucleotides agree with TRBD1. Germline values: CDR1 DFQATT, CDR2 SNEGSKA (reference sequence). This CDR3 contains 14 residues. The CDR3 reads CSAPDRGSYNGQFF. The CDR3 DNA reads as TGCAGTGCCCCGGACAGGGGATCCTACAATGGGCAGTTCTTC.

The CDR3 reads CANTQLATGADTQYF. Here the CDR3 DNA reads TGTGCCAACACCCAACTAGCTACTGGGGCAGATACGCAGTATTTT. The chain links TRBV28 to TRBJ2-3; a weak D match, TRBD2 (6 bases). CDR1 is MDHEN, CDR2 SYDVKM, per germline. Trimming stripped 10 bases from V and 4 bases from J, with 21 bases between. This CDR3 region has 15 residues.

For this clonotype: A much larger clone lies a single base off, so this may be a read error. The V gene is TRBV5-1, the J gene TRBJ2-6, with TRBD1 matching 7 bases. The CDR3 length is 15 residues. From germline, CDR1 is SGHRS and CDR2 YFSETQ. V lost 7 bases to trimming and J lost 2 bases; unmatched junction nucleotides: 6. The CDR3 reads CASGHDRAGANVLTF. The CDR3 bases are TGCGCCAGCGGCCACGACAGGGCTGGGGCCAACGTCCTGACTTTC.

The rearrangement uses TRBV20-1 and TRBJ1-2, with TRBD1 matching 8 bases. Germline values: CDR1 DFQATT, CDR2 SNEGSKA (reference sequence). This CDR3 contains 16 residues. V shed 4 bases and J 4 bases; nucleotides not matched to a gene: 14. CDR3 nucleotide sequence: TGCAGTGCTACGACTACTGACAGGGGACTTCTCTATGGCTACACCTTC. The encoded protein is CSATTTDRGLLYGYTF.

Only a few counts were recorded for this clonotype. The CDR3 region has the DNA TGTGCCAGCAGCGAGGGTCGTGCGGGAGATACGCAGTATTTT. Amino acid sequence: CASSEGRAGDTQYF. The J gene is TRBJ2-3, the V gene TRBV7-6; tentatively, D is TRBD2 (5 bases). V lost 5 bases, J lost 5 bases, and 14 bases lay in between. The germline V gene encodes CDR1 SGHVS and CDR2 FNYEAQ. The CDR3 has 14 amino acids.

Many counts were recorded for this clonotype. CDR3 region: CATSRDSEDEQYF. The CDR3 DNA follows: TGTGCCACCAGCAGAGATTCAGAGGACGAGCAGTACTTC. V is TRBV15 and J is TRBJ2-5; no reliable D call. The DNA end is a closer match to TRBJ2-7, so the J assignment may be wrong. The CDR3 spans 13 residues. CDR1 is LNHNV and CDR2 is YYDKDF in the germline V gene (reference sequence).

This clonotype was seen a few times. This sequence joins TRBV7-7 and TRBJ1-2, with D possibly matching TRBD1 (5 bases). V lost 10 bases and J lost 6, with 18 bases in between. This CDR3 has 13 amino acids. The germline CDR1 and CDR2 sequences are SSHAT and FNYEAQ (reference sequence). The CDR3: CATPGPGRDGYTF. In nucleotides, the CDR3 is TGTGCCACCCCCGGGCCGGGACGAGATGGCTACACCTTC.

This chain connects TRBV5-1 to TRBJ2-1, with 14 nucleotides matching TRBD2. CDR3 length equals 17 residues. With V trimmed by 2 bases and J by 8 bases, 9 bases remained unmatched. Germline assignment: CDR1 SGHRS and CDR2 YFSETQ. For the CDR3, the DNA is TGCGCCAGCAGCTTAGTCCTAACGGGACTAGCGGGAGATGAGCAGTTCTTC. Translating it yields CASSLVLTGLAGDEQFF.

This clonotype was recorded a few times. The chain uses TRBV20-1 and TRBJ2-7; 8 bases agree with TRBD2. V trimming: 0 bases; J trimming: 4 bases; junction bases outside the gene matches: 8. The V gene's germline CDR1 is DFQATT and CDR2 SNEGSKA (reference sequence). The CDR3 sequence is 15 residues long. CDR3 in amino acids: CSARDNGGGKYEQYF. CDR3 bases: TGCAGTGCTAGAGATAACGGGGGGGGAAAATACGAGCAGTACTTC.

This clonotype occurred many times. The J gene is TRBJ2-7, the V gene TRBV5-1, with TRBD1 as a possible D gene (7 bases). This CDR3 has 15 residues. Looked up from germline, CDR1 is SGHRS and CDR2 is YFSETQ. Trimming shortened V by 3 bases and J by 0 bases, and 13 bases separated the two germline ends. CDR3 nucleotides: TGCGCCAGCAGCTCCGGGGGACAGAGCTCCTACGAGCAGTACTTC. Residues: CASSSGGQSSYEQYF.

This rearrangement joins TRBV7-2 to TRBJ2-7, with TRBD1 as a possible D gene (8 bases). This CDR3 contains 15 residues. Per the germline V gene, CDR1 is SGHTA and CDR2 is FQGNSA. The V end was cut by 3 bases, the J end by 7 bases, with 19 bases between. CDR3 DNA sequence: TGTGCCAGCAGCTTCGGGGGGACAGGATACAATGAGCAGTACTTC. This encodes CASSFGGTGYNEQYF.

This chain uses TRBV7-3 with TRBJ2-1, with D possibly TRBD1 on 5 matching bases. The V gene lost 2 bases and the J gene lost 9 bases, with 11 bases spanning the gap. CDR1 and CDR2 from the germline V gene are SGHTA and FQGTGA. The CDR3 covers 13 residues. The CDR3 coding sequence is TGTGCCAGCAGCTTACCCTCCGACAGTGAGCAGTTCTTC. It encodes CASSLPSDSEQFF.

This clonotype was observed many times. The gene calls are TRBV7-2 and TRBJ1-5, with D perhaps matching TRBD1 (6 bases). V was trimmed by 1 base and J by 2 bases, leaving 9 bases between them. CDR1 and CDR2 (germline): SGHTA, FQGNSA. The CDR3 loop spans 15 amino acids. The CDR3 sequence is CASSLGRGGNQPQHF. The CDR3 DNA is TGTGCCAGCAGCTTAGGCAGGGGAGGCAATCAGCCCCAGCATTTT.

The chain is built from TRBV28 and TRBJ2-7; 9 bases line up with TRBD2. The CDR3 length is 13 residues. CDR1 is MDHEN, CDR2 SYDVKM, per germline. The trim removed 7 bases at V and 4 bases at J, leaving 5 bases unmatched. The CDR3 sequence is CASMLAGVYEQYF. For the CDR3, the DNA is TGTGCCAGCATGTTAGCGGGGGTGTACGAGCAGTACTTC.

This clonotype occurred many times. This chain connects TRBV12-3 or TRBV12-4 to TRBJ1-2; no firm D call. V lost 5 bases to trimming and J lost 4 bases, with 11 bases between them. The CDR3 has 13 amino acids. The CDR3 region has the DNA TGTGCCAGCAGTGCCGTAAGGGCCTATGGCTACACCTTC. It yields the protein CASSAVRAYGYTF.

The chain has TRBV5-1 and TRBJ1-1, with 7 bases fitting TRBD1. Unmatched junction bases numbered 7, after V lost 4 bases and J lost 1 base. CDR3 length: 15 amino acids. Germline CDR1 SGHRS, CDR2 YFSETQ. CDR3 nucleotide sequence: TGCGCCAGCAGCGCATCACAGGGGCCGAACACTGAAGCTTTCTTT. Translation gives CASSASQGPNTEAFF.

V usage is TRBV12-3 or TRBV12-4 and J usage is TRBJ2-7; a weak D match, TRBD1 (6 bases). The V and J ends lost 4 bases and 1 base respectively, with 11 bases between them. This CDR3 is built from 14 residues. This chain's CDR3 is CASSCKGDSYEQYF. The CDR3 nucleotides are TGTGCCAGCAGTTGTAAGGGGGATTCCTACGAGCAGTACTTC.